This TCR beta chain was retrieved from a study of CD8 T cells in Susac syndrome. Study-level findings and limits: It was acknowledged in the study that its TCR sequencing and HLA analysis involved a relatively small number of individuals.

Random-hexamer reverse transcription was applied to roughly 0.5 to 1 ug RNA. Amplification of TCR beta CDR3 was carried out by immunoSEQ multiplex PCR, which covered 54 Vbeta and 13 Jbeta segments. TCRdb called the immunoSEQ multiplex PCR reads again in MiXCR, with one record for every CDR3 protein. The repertoire holds more than 250,000 distinct CDR3 sequences, with 92% as singletons. Remarks on this clonotype: The antigen remains undetermined.

Treatment-naive patients with stable or active relapsing-remitting disease served as multiple sclerosis controls. FACS enriched CD8+ TEMRA cells, while bulk CD8+ and CD4+ were negatively isolated. The CDR3 has 15 amino acids. Germline assignment: CDR1 SGHVS and CDR2 FQNEAQ. V was pared by 2 bases and J by 8 bases, with 3 bases of the junction left unmatched. The receptor was derived from a human donor with multiple sclerosis. Sequenced sample: CD4+ T cells from PBMCs. V and J are TRBV7-8 and TRBJ2-2; 12 bases agree with TRBD2. This CDR3 is CASSLRLAGVGELFF. The CDR3 nucleotides read TGTGCCAGCAGCTTAAGACTAGCGGGGGTAGGGGAGCTGTTTTTT.